This T cell receptor beta chain came from a study of T cell changes during pregnancy in multiple sclerosis. The data were produced by immunoSEQ multiplex PCR, yet TCRdb's version contains in-frame clones alone and is incomplete. Seen here are roughly 57,000 clones, 80% to 95% observed once, and the top ten hold approximately 0.58%. CDR1 is LGHNA and CDR2 is YSLEER in the germline V gene. Trimming at V came to 3 bases and at J to 9 bases, leaving 7 bases not matched to a gene. The CDR3 runs to 14 residues. The chain carries TRBV4-3 and TRBJ2-3; TRBD2 aligns across 9 bases. This sequence was found in a female donor with multiple sclerosis, enrolled in a pregnancy study. Here the sequenced sample was CD4+ T cells from peripheral blood mononuclear cells, taken after pregnancy. This CDR3 reads CASSQGTSPGTQYF. CDR3 DNA: TGCGCCAGCAGCCAGGGGACTAGCCCGGGGACGCAGTATTTT.